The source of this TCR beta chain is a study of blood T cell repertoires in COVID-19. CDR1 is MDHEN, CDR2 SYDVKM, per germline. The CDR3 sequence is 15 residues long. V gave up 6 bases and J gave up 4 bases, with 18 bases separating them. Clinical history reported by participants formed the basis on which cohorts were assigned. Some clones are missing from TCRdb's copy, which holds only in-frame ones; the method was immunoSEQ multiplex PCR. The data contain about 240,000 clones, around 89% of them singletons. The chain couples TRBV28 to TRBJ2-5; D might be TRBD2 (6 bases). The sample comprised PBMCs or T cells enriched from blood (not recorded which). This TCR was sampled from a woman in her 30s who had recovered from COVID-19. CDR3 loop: CASSKEGIRGETQYF. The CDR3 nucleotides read TGTGCCAGCAGCAAGGAGGGGATACGTGGAGAGACCCAGTACTTC.